Listed below are T cell receptor beta chains from one sample, sequenced in a study of tumor-infiltrating lymphocytes in primary liver carcinoma. Each CDR3 protein gets one entry after TCRdb re-called the multiplex PCR reads with MiXCR. The sample yields roughly 49,000 distinct CDR3 sequences, about 80% seen once. The sample taken for sequencing was liver tumor tissue from sampling region 5. These receptor sequences come from a man in his forties with primary liver carcinoma and hepatitis B virus infection. CDR3s include the opening cysteine and the closing phenylalanine or tryptophan. The order of the fields is clone size, D gene, J gene, V gene, CDR3 length, CDR3 protein, CDR3 DNA. D genes are given only for firm matches. The size of a clone is reported for some rows only, either as once, few or many, or as a class for expanded clones.

clone size: once; D gene: -; J gene: TRBJ2-3; V gene: TRBV11-1; CDR3 length: 15; CDR3 protein: CARSLPRGSTDTQYF; CDR3 DNA: TGTGCCAGGAGTTTGCCGAGGGGGAGTACAGATACGCAGTATTTT
clone size: -; D gene: -; J gene: TRBJ2-3; V gene: TRBV10-3; CDR3 length: 18; CDR3 protein: CAISESLARGPRTDKQYF; CDR3 DNA: TGTGCCATCAGTGAGTCTCTAGCGCGAGGGCCCCGCACAGATAAGCAGTATTTT
clone size: -; D gene: -; J gene: TRBJ1-5; V gene: TRBV13; CDR3 length: 13; CDR3 protein: CASSLGSHQPQHF; CDR3 DNA: TGTGCCAGCAGCTTAGGGTCTCATCAGCCCCAGCATTTT
clone size: few; D gene: TRBD2; J gene: TRBJ2-7; V gene: TRBV11-2; CDR3 length: 16; CDR3 protein: CASIHGTSGLAYEQYF; CDR3 DNA: TGTGCCAGCATTCACGGGACTAGCGGGTTAGCCTACGAGCAGTACTTC
clone size: once; D gene: -; J gene: TRBJ1-2; V gene: TRBV5-5; CDR3 length: 13; CDR3 protein: CASSVPGPSGYTF; CDR3 DNA: TGTGCCAGCAGTGTGCCGGGACCTTCTGGCTATACCTTC
clone size: -; D gene: -; J gene: TRBJ1-3; V gene: TRBV4-2; CDR3 length: 14; CDR3 protein: CATSQVGPGNTIYF; CDR3 DNA: TGCGCCACCAGCCAAGTGGGCCCTGGAAACACCATATATTTT
clone size: once; D gene: -; J gene: TRBJ2-3; V gene: TRBV11-1; CDR3 length: 15; CDR3 protein: CASSLPRESPDTHYF; CDR3 DNA: TGTGCCAGCAGTTTGCCGAGGGAGAGCCCAGATACACACTATTTT
clone size: -; D gene: -; J gene: TRBJ2-4; V gene: TRBV6-6; CDR3 length: 13; CDR3 protein: CASNYAQKNIQYF; CDR3 DNA: TGTGCCAGCAATTATGCACAGAAAAACATTCAGTACTTC
clone size: -; D gene: -; J gene: TRBJ1-5; V gene: TRBV6-1; CDR3 length: 13; CDR3 protein: CANSWACNQPQHF; CDR3 DNA: TGTGCCAACAGTTGGGCATGCAATCAGCCCCAGCATTTT
clone size: -; D gene: -; J gene: TRBJ2-5; V gene: TRBV6-5; CDR3 length: 12; CDR3 protein: CASISQGETQYF; CDR3 DNA: TGTGCCAGTATCTCCCAGGGGGAGACCCAGTACTTC
clone size: -; D gene: TRBD1; J gene: TRBJ2-2; V gene: TRBV7-3; CDR3 length: 13; CDR3 protein: CASSRTGNGELFF; CDR3 DNA: TGTGCCAGCAGCCGGACAGGGAACGGGGAGCTGTTTTTT
clone size: -; D gene: TRBD2; J gene: TRBJ2-1; V gene: TRBV11-2; CDR3 length: 17; CDR3 protein: CASSLDRGGRFCDELFF; CDR3 DNA: TGTGCCAGCAGCTTAGATAGGGGCGGGAGGTTCTGCGATGAGCTGTTCTTC
clone size: many; D gene: TRBD1; J gene: TRBJ2-3; V gene: TRBV7-9; CDR3 length: 14; CDR3 protein: CASSFGTVTDTQYF; CDR3 DNA: TGTGCCAGCAGCTTTGGGACAGTAACAGATACGCAGTATTTT
clone size: -; D gene: -; J gene: TRBJ1-2; V gene: TRBV12-3/TRBV12-4; CDR3 length: 16; CDR3 protein: CASSFMPGGVNYGYTF; CDR3 DNA: TGTGCCAGCAGTTTTATGCCGGGTGGCGTGAACTATGGCTACACCTTC